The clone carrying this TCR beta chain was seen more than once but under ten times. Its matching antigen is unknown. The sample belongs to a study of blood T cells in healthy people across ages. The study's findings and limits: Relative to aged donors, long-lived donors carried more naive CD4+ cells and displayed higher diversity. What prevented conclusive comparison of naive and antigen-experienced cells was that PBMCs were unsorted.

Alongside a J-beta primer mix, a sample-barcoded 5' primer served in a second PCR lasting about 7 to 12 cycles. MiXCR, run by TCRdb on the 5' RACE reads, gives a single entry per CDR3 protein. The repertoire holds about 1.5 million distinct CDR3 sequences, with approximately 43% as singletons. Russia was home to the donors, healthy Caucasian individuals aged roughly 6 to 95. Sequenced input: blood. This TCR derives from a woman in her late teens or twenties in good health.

CDR3 coding DNA: TGTGCCAGCAGCATCGACAGAGACACCTACAATGAGCAGTTCTTC. Protein product: CASSIDRDTYNEQFF. This chain joins TRBV7-2 and TRBJ2-1; D might be TRBD1 (5 bases). The CDR3 is made up of 15 amino acids. Per germline, CDR1 SGHTA and CDR2 FQGNSA. V gave up 5 bases and J gave up 2 bases, with 13 bases separating them.